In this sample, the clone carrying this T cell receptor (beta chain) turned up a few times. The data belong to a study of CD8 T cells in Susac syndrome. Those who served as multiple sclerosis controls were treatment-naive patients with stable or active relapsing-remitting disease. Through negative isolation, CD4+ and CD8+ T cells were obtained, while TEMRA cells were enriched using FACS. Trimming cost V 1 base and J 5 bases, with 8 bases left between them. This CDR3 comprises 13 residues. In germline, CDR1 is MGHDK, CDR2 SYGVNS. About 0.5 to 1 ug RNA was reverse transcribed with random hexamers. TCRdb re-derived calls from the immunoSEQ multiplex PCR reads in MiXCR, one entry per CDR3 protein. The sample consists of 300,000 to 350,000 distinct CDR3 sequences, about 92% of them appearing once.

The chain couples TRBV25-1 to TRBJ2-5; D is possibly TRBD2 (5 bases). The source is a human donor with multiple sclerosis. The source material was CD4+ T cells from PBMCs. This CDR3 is CASSEFGGETQYF. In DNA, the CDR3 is TGTGCCAGCAGTGAATTTGGCGGGGAGACCCAGTACTTC.